This T cell receptor beta chain was found in a study of T cells expressing NK-cell markers. Study as a whole: Sorted T-cell subsets CD3+CD56+NKG2C+, CD3+CD56+NKG2C- and CD3+CD56-NKG2C+ were TCR beta-sequenced. Eight donors were sequenced, seven testing HCMV-seropositive and one testing seronegative. The study, taken as a whole, reports: In four donors, these clonotypes also led the CD3+CD56-NKG2C+ fraction. Dominant NKG2C+ clonotype frequencies of roughly 1.0-7.0% of CD8+ T cells were measured in over five donors.

Worth noting for this clonotype: Its specificity is unknown.

Reanalyzing the 5' RACE reads, TCRdb keeps one entry per CDR3 protein, without DNA. The sample totals under 600,000 distinct CDR3 sequences; its top ten clones hold around 1.4%. The CDR3 is 15 amino acids. Germline V gene data show CDR1 as SGHVS and CDR2 as FQNEAQ. This chain connects TRBV7-8 to TRBJ2-3; TCRdb returns TRBD2, unconfirmable since there is no DNA. This clonotype was obtained from a woman aged 50 to 60 in good health. The sample taken for sequencing was blood T cells: a sorted CD56 or NKG2C T cell subset, CD4+ or CD8+ T cells, or bulk PBMC T cells (not recorded which). The CDR3 region is CASSAGLAGRDTQYF.